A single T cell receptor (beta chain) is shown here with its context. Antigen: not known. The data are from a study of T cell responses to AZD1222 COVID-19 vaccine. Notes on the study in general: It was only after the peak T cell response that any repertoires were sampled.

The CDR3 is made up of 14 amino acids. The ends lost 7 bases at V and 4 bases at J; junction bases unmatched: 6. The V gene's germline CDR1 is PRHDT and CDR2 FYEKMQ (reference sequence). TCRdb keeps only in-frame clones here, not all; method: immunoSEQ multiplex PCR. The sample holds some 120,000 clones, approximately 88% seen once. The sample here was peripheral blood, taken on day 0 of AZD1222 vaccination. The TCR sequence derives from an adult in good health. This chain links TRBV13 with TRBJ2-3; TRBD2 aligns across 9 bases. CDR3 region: CASNGREGADTQYF. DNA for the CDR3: TGTGCCAGCAACGGGCGGGAGGGGGCAGATACGCAGTATTTT.